This T cell receptor (beta chain) originates from a study of T cells in Graves' hyperthyroidism and ophthalmopathy. The CDR3 covers 14 residues. V was clipped by 5 bases and J by 5 bases; unmatched bases: 5. Amplified TCR beta CDR3 regions came from RNA transcripts. The HTBI primer set drove a first-round RT-PCR of the TCR CDR3. TCRdb analysed the multiplex PCR reads with MiXCR anew, one entry per CDR3 protein. Here the sample spans 250,000 to 300,000 distinct CDR3 sequences, approximately 13% being singletons. This clonotype has a count of ten or more. If no ophthalmopathy progression occurred within 18 months, Graves' hyperthyroidism was stable.

Sequenced input: blood. The V gene is TRBV12-3 or TRBV12-4, the J gene TRBJ1-2; 10 bases map to TRBD1. The sequence was obtained from a woman in her thirties or forties with Graves' hyperthyroidism. In nucleotides, the CDR3 is TGTGCCAGCAGTCAGACAGGGGGCAGGTATGGCTACACCTTC. As protein: CASSQTGGRYGYTF.